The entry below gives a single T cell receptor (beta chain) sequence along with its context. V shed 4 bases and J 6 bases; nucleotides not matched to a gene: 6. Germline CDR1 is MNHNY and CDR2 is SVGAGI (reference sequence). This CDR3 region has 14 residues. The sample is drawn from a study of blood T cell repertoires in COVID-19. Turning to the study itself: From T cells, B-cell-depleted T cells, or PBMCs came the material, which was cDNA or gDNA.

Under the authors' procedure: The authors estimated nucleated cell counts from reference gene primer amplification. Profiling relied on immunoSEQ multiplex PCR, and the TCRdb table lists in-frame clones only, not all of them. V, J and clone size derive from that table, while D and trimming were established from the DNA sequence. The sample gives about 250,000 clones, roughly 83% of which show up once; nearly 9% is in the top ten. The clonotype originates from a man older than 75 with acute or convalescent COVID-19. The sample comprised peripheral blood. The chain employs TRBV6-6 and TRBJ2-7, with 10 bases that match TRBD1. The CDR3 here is CASSFDRGRPEQYF. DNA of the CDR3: TGTGCCAGCAGTTTTGACAGGGGGCGTCCCGAGCAGTACTTC.